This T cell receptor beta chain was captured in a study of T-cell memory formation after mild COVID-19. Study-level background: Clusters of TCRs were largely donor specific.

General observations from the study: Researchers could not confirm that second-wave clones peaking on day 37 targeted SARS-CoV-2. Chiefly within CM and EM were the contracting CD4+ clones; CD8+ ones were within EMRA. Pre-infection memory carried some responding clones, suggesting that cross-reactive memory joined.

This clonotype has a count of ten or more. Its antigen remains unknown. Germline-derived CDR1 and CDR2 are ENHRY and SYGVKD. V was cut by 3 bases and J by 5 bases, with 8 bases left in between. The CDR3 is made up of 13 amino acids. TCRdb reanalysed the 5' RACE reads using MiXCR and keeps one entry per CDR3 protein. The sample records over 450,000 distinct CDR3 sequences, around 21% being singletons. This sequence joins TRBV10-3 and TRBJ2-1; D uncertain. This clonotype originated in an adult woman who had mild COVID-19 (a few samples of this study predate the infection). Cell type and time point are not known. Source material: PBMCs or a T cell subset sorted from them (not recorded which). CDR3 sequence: CAISDGRNNEQFF. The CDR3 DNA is TGTGCCATCAGTGATGGGCGAAACAATGAGCAGTTCTTC.